The 11 T cell receptor beta chains below were found in one sample sequenced in a study of blood T cell repertoires in COVID-19. Here immunoSEQ multiplex PCR was the method, and the copy in TCRdb shows in-frame clones only, minus some. The sample shows hundreds of thousands of clones, approximately 90% of them seen only once. The sequencing input was PBMCs or T cells enriched from blood (not recorded which). Receptors originate from a woman aged 40 to 50 who had recovered from COVID-19.

The V gene is TRBV14, the J gene TRBJ1-6, with 12 bases aligning to TRBD1. The V and J ends lost 1 base and 8 bases, in that order; junction bases with no gene match: 6. The CDR3 totals 17 residues. The germline CDR1 and CDR2 sequences are SGHDN and FVKESK. In DNA form, the CDR3 reads TGTGCCAGCAGCCAAGTGGGGGACAGGGGGCGGCATTCACCCCTCCACTTT. Its translation is CASSQVGDRGRHSPLHF.

The V gene is TRBV28, the J gene TRBJ1-1; maybe TRBD1 (6 bases). There are 12 residues in the CDR3. In germline, CDR1 is MDHEN, CDR2 SYDVKM. Trimming shortened V by 4 bases and J by 11 bases, and 14 bases separated the two germline ends. CDR3: CASSSDRILAFF. The CDR3 DNA reads as TGTGCCAGCAGTTCCGACAGGATTTTGGCTTTCTTT.

A single count supports this clone. The gene calls are TRBV6-2 or TRBV6-3 and TRBJ1-4, with D possibly TRBD1 on 6 matching bases. Trimming shortened V by 2 bases and J by 3 bases, and 10 bases separated the two germline ends. CDR1 is MNHEY and CDR2 is SVGEGT in the germline V gene. This CDR3 region has 15 residues. In nucleotides, the CDR3 is TGTGCCAGCAGTTACCTCGGACAGCCTAATGAAAAACTGTTTTTT. It codes for CASSYLGQPNEKLFF.

This clone was counted a few times. This chain uses TRBV7-2 with TRBJ1-1; 8 nucleotides agree with TRBD1. Unmatched junction bases numbered 11, after V lost 4 bases and J lost 7 bases. Germline CDR1 SGHTA, CDR2 FQGNSA. The CDR3 is 15 amino acids. CDR3 protein: CASSYPDRATFEAFF. In nucleotides, the CDR3 is TGTGCCAGCAGCTACCCGGACAGGGCTACGTTTGAAGCTTTCTTT.

The chain employs TRBV11-2 and TRBJ1-3; a possible D gene is TRBD1 (5 bases). V lost 2 bases and J lost 4, with 18 bases in between. Germline V lookup: CDR1 SGHAT, CDR2 FQNNGV. The CDR3 totals 17 residues. CDR3 DNA sequence: TGTGCCAGCAGCTTAACCGGGACCTCGGCGGGGGGAAACACCATATATTTT. Its protein product is CASSLTGTSAGGNTIYF.

V is TRBV20-1 and J is TRBJ2-7; no reliable D call. The V end was cut by 6 bases, the J end by 7 bases, with 13 bases between. This CDR3 is built from 11 residues. Germline V lookup: CDR1 DFQATT, CDR2 SNEGSKA (reference sequence). The CDR3 nucleotides are TGCAGTGCGGTCGGGTTGAGTGAGCAGTACTTC. Translated, it gives CSAVGLSEQYF.

The chain links TRBV24-1 to TRBJ1-2, with D perhaps matching TRBD1 (5 bases). The CDR3 runs to 15 residues. V lost 7 bases, J lost 8 bases, and 22 bases lay in between. CDR1 is KGHDR and CDR2 is SFDVKD in the germline V gene. The CDR3 here is CATRQGGDVEGGYTF. DNA of the CDR3: TGTGCCACCAGGCAAGGCGGGGACGTCGAGGGCGGCTACACCTTC.

The chain uses TRBV19 and TRBJ1-1, with 8 bases lining up with TRBD1. The CDR3 has 13 amino acids. V shed 7 bases and J 4 bases; nucleotides not matched to a gene: 5. The germline gives CDR1 LNHDA, CDR2 SQIVND (reference sequence). The CDR3 reads CASNGQGFTEAFF. As DNA, the CDR3 is TGTGCCAGTAACGGACAGGGCTTCACTGAAGCTTTCTTT.

V gene TRBV3-1 (or the pseudogene TRBV3-2) combines with J gene TRBJ2-1; TRBD2 agrees at 11 bases. Looked up from germline, CDR1 is LGHDT and CDR2 is YNNKEL (reference sequence). The CDR3 length is 16 residues. Losses at the gene ends were 1 base for V and 8 bases for J; bases not matched to a gene: 7. DNA for the CDR3: TGTGCCAGCAGCCAAGGACTAGCGGGAATGGGGCATGAGCAGTTCTTC. Protein product: CASSQGLAGMGHEQFF.

In its sample, this clone was seen a few times. The rearrangement joins TRBV24-1 to TRBJ2-1, with 10 positions matching TRBD2. The J segment lost 6 bases and the V segment lost 8 bases, leaving 18 bases of the junction unmatched. The CDR3 is 18 amino acids. The germline CDR1 and CDR2 sequences are KGHDR and SFDVKD. DNA for the CDR3: TGTGCCACCAAGCCTAGCCCGTCTAGCGGGAGTTGGGTCAATGAGCAGTTCTTC. It encodes CATKPSPSSGSWVNEQFF.

The rearrangement uses TRBV19 and TRBJ1-5; D is possibly TRBD1 (5 bases). The CDR3 is 15 amino acids. V was clipped by 6 bases and J by 0 bases, with 12 bases between them. Germline CDR1 LNHDA, CDR2 SQIVND (reference sequence). CDR3 bases: TGTGCCAGTAGCGGCAGGGTAAATAGCAATCAGCCCCAGCATTTT. Residues: CASSGRVNSNQPQHF.